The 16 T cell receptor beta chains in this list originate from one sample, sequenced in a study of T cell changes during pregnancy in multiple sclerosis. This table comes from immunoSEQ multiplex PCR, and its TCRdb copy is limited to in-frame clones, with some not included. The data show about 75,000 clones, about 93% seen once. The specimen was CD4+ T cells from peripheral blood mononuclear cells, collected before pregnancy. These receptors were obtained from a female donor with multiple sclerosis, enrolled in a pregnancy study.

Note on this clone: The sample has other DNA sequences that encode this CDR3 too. This chain's CDR3 is CASSLGGGQPQHF. In DNA form, the CDR3 reads TGCGCCAGCAGCTTGGGAGGGGGACAGCCCCAGCATTTT. The chain joins TRBV5-1 to TRBJ1-5; D possibly corresponds to TRBD1 (6 bases). Trimming stripped 0 bases from V and 7 bases from J, with 8 bases between. The CDR3 sequence is 13 residues long. CDR1 is SGHRS, CDR2 YFSETQ, per germline.

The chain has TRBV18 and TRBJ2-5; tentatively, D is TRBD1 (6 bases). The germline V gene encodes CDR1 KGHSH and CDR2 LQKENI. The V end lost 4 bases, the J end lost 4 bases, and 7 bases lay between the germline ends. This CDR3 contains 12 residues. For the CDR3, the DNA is TGTGCCAGCTCACGGGGGCGAGAGACCCAGTACTTC. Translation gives CASSRGRETQYF.

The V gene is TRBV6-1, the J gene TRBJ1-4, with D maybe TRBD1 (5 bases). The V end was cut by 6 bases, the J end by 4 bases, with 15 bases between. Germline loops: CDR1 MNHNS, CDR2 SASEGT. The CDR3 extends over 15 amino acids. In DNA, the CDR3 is TGTGCCAGCAGCACGAACAGGAACCTTAATGAAAAACTGTTTTTT. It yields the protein CASSTNRNLNEKLFF.

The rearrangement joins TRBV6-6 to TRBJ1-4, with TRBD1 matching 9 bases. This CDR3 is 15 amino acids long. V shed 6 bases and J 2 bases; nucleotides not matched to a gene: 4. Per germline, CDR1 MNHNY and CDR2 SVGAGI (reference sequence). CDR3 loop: CASRTGGSTNEKLFF. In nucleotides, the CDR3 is TGTGCCAGCAGGACAGGGGGTAGTACTAATGAAAAACTGTTTTTT.

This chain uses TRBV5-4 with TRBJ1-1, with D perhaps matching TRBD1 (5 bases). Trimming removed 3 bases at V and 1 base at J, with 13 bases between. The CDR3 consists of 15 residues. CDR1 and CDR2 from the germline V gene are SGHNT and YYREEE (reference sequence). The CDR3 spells CASSSGGTANTEAFF. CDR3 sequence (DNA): TGTGCCAGCAGCTCGGGAGGGACGGCGAACACTGAAGCTTTCTTT.

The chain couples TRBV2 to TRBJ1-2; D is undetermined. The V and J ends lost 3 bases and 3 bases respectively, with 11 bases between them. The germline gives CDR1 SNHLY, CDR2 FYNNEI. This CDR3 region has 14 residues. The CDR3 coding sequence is TGTGCCAGCAGTGAGGAGGCAGGTCACTATGGCTACACCTTC. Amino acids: CASSEEAGHYGYTF.

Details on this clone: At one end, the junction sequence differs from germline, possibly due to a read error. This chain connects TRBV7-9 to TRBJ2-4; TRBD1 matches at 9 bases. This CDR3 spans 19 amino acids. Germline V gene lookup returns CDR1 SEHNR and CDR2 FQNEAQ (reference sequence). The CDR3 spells CASSPPISRQGVTKIIQYF. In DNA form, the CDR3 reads TGTGCCAGCAGCCCCCCAATCAGCCGACAGGGGGTCACCAAAATCATTCAGTACTTC.

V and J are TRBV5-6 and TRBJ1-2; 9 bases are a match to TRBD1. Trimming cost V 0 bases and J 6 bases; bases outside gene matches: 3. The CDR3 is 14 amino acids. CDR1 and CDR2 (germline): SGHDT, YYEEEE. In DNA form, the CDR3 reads TGTGCCAGCAGCTTGGGGGACAGGGAAAATGGCTACACCTTC. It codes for CASSLGDRENGYTF.

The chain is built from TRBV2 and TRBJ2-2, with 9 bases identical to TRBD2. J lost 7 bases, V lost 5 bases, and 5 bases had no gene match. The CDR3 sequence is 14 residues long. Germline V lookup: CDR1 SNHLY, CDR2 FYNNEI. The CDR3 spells CASSPGLASGELFF. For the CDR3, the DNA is TGTGCCAGCAGTCCGGGACTAGCAAGCGGGGAGCTGTTTTTT.

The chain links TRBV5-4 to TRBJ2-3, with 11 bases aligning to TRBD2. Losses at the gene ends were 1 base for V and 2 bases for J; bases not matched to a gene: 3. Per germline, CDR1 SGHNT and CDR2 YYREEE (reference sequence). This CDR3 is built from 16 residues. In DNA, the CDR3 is TGTGCCAGCAGCTTGCTGGGACTAGCGGTCACAGATACGCAGTATTTT. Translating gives CASSLLGLAVTDTQYF.

The CDR3 spells CASGLVTTGRAFF. CDR3 DNA sequence: TGTGCTAGTGGTTTGGTGACGACAGGGCGAGCTTTCTTT. This chain joins TRBV12-5 and TRBJ1-1; 7 bases fit TRBD1. Germline CDR1 LGHNT, CDR2 FRNRAP. The CDR3 totals 13 residues. V shed 0 bases and J 10 bases; nucleotides not matched to a gene: 5.

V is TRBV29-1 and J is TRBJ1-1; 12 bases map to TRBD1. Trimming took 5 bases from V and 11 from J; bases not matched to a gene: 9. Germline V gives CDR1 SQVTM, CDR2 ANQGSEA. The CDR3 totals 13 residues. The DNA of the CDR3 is TGCAGCGTTTATACCCCGGGACAGGGGGCTGCTTTCTTT. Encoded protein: CSVYTPGQGAAFF. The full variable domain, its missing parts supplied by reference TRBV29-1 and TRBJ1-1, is SAVISQKPSRDICQRGTSLTIQCQVDSQVTMMFWYRQQPGQSLTLIATANQGSEATYESGFVIDKFPISRPNLTFSTLTVSNMSPEDSSIYLCSVYTPGQGAAFFGQGTRLTVV.

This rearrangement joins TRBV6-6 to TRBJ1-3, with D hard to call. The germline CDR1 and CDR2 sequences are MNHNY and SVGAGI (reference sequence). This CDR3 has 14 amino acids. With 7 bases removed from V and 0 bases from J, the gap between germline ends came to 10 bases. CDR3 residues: CASIHYSSGNTIYF. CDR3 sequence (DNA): TGTGCCAGCATCCATTACAGCTCTGGAAACACCATATATTTT.

The CDR3 DNA reads TGTGCCAGCAGGCCCGAGGCTAGCAATCAGCCCCAGCATTTT. Protein: CASRPEASNQPQHF. This chain uses TRBV2 with TRBJ1-5; no clear D. CDR1 is SNHLY and CDR2 is FYNNEI in the germline V gene. The CDR3 extends over 14 amino acids. The ends were cut back, 6 bases at V and 0 bases at J, with 9 bases in the middle.

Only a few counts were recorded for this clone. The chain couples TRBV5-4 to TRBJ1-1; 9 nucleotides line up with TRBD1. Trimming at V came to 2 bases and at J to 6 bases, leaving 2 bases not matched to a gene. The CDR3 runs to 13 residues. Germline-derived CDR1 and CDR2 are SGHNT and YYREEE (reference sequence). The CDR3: CASSLQGAAEAFF. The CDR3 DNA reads TGTGCCAGCAGCTTACAGGGGGCTGCTGAAGCTTTCTTT.

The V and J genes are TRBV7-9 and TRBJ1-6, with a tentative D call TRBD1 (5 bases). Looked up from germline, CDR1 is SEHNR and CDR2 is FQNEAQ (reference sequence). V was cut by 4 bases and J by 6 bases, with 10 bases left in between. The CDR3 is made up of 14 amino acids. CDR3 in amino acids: CASSSRVGNSPLHF. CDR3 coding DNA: TGTGCCAGCAGCTCCAGGGTGGGTAATTCACCCCTCCACTTT.